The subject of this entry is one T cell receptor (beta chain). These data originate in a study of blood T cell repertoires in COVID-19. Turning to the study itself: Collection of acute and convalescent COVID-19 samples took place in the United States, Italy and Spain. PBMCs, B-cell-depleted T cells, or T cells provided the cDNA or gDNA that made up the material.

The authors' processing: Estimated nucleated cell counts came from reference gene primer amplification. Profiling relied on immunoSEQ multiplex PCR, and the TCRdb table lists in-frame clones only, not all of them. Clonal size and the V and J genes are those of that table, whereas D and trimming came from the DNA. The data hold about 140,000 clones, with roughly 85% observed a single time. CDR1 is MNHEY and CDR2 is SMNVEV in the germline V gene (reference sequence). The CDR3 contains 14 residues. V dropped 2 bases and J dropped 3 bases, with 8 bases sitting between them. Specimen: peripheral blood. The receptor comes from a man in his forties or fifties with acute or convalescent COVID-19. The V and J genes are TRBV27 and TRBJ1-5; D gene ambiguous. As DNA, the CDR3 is TGTGCCAGCAGTTTACAGGCAAACAATCAGCCCCAGCATTTT. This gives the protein CASSLQANNQPQHF.